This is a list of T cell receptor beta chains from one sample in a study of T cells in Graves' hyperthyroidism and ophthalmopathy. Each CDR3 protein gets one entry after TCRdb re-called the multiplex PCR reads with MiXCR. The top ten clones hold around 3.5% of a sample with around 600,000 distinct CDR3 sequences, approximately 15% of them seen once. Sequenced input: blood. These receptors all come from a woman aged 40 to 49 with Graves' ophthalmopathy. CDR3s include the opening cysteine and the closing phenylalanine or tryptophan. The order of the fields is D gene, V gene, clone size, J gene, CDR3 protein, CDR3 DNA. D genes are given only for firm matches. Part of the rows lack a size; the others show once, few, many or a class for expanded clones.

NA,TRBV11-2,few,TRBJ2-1,CASSSGGRDEQFF,TGTGCCAGCAGCTCCGGCGGGCGGGATGAGCAGTTCTTC
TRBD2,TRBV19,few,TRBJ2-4,CASSPDPRTSGRRNIQYF,TGTGCCAGTAGTCCCGACCCCCGGACTAGCGGGAGGAGGAACATTCAGTACTTC
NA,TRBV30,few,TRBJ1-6,CAWSVQNRANSPLHF,TGTGCCTGGAGTGTACAAAACAGGGCGAATTCACCCCTCCACTTT
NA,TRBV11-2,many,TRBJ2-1,CASSLPTTYNEQFF,TGTGCCAGCAGCTTACCCACCACCTACAATGAGCAGTTCTTC
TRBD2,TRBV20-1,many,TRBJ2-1,CSARGSGSNYNEQFF,TGCAGTGCTAGAGGAAGCGGGAGTAACTACAATGAGCAGTTCTTC
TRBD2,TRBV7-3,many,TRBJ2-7,CASSLLPGLGYEQYF,TGTGCCAGCAGCCTACTGCCGGGACTAGGCTACGAGCAGTACTTC
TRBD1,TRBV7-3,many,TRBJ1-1,CASSLLEQTGKLSEAFF,TGTGCCAGCAGCTTACTCGAACAGACAGGGAAGCTAAGTGAAGCTTTCTTT
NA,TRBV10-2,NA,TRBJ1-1,CASSEAFQGTEAFF,TGCGCCAGCAGTGAAGCTTTTCAGGGGACTGAAGCTTTCTTT
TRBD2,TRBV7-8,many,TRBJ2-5,CASSLRLAGLKTQYF,TGTGCCAGCAGCTTAAGGCTAGCGGGATTAAAGACCCAGTACTTC
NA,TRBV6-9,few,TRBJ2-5,CASSWQGGYQETQYF,TGTGCCAGCAGTTGGCAGGGGGGATACCAAGAGACCCAGTACTTC
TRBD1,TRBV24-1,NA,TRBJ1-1,CATSERGQEAFF,TGTGCCACCAGTGAACGGGGACAGGAGGCTTTCTTT
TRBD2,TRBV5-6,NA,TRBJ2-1,CASSPNGGGTTSEQFF,TGTGCCAGCAGCCCCAACGGCGGGGGGACCACTTCGGAGCAGTTCTTC
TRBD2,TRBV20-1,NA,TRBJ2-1,CSANSGRSVNYNEQFF,TGCAGTGCTAATAGCGGGAGGAGTGTGAACTACAATGAGCAGTTCTTC
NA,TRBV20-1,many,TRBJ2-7,CSATRAGSAYEQYF,TGCAGTGCCACCCGCGCGGGTTCGGCCTACGAGCAGTACTTC
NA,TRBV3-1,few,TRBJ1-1,CASTRTARNTEAFF,TGTGCCAGCACCCGGACCGCGAGGAACACTGAAGCTTTCTTT
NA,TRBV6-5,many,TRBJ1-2,CASSYEGGDGYTF,TGTGCCAGCAGTTACGAGGGAGGCGATGGCTACACCTTC
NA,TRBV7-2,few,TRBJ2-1,CASSLVASYNEQFF,TGTGCCAGCAGCTTAGTGGCTAGCTACAATGAGCAGTTCTTC
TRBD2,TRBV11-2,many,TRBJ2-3,CASSSYLAGVTDTQYF,TGTGCCAGCAGCTCCTACCTAGCGGGGGTCACAGATACGCAGTATTTT
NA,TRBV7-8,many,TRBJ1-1,CASSLERRTEAFF,TGTGCCAGCAGCTTAGAGCGCCGCACTGAAGCTTTCTTT
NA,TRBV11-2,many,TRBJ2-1,CASSYPARSHNEQFF,TGTGCCAGCAGCTACCCTGCGAGGAGTCACAATGAGCAGTTCTTC
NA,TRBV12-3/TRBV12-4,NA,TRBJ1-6,CASRRGGSYNSPLHF,TGTGCCAGCAGGAGGGGGGGCTCCTATAATTCACCCCTCCACTTT
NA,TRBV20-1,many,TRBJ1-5,CSAVRGRNQPQHF,TGCAGTGCTGTCCGAGGGCGCAATCAGCCCCAGCATTTT
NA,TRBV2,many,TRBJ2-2,CASSLTDTTGELFF,TGTGCCAGCAGTTTGACCGACACCACCGGGGAGCTGTTTTTT
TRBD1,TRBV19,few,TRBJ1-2,CASSTRDRVTGYTF,TGTGCCAGTAGTACCCGGGACAGGGTAACTGGCTACACCTTC
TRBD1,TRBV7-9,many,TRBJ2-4,CASSSNDRGRTKNIQYF,TGTGCCAGCAGCTCTAACGACAGGGGGCGGACCAAAAACATTCAGTACTTC
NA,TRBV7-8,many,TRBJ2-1,CASRLDSSSYNEQFF,TGTGCCAGCAGGCTTGACAGCAGCTCCTACAATGAGCAGTTCTTC
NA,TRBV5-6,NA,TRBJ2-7,CASSTSGSSTYEQYF,TGTGCCAGTAGTACCTCCGGGAGCTCTACCTACGAGCAGTACTTC
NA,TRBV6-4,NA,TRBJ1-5,CASTPEGGTSNQPQHF,TGTGCCAGCACCCCGGAGGGGGGAACGAGCAATCAGCCCCAGCATTTT
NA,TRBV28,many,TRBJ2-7,CASRSWTAGSYEQYF,TGTGCCAGCAGATCCTGGACAGCCGGTTCCTACGAGCAGTACTTC
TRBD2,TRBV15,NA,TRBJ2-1,CATSRGLAGASYNEQFF,TGTGCCACCAGCAGAGGTCTAGCGGGGGCCTCATACAATGAGCAGTTCTTC